The clone carrying this T cell receptor beta chain was counted many times. The antigen is undetermined. The entry originates in a study of Graves' ophthalmopathy and Graves' hyperthyroidism. On the study more broadly: Hyperthyroidism qualified as stable when ophthalmopathy did not develop within 18 months of follow-up. Study conclusions and caveats: A majority of expanded thyroid clonotypes exceeding 0.001 frequency were likewise present in blood.

Trimming cost V 7 bases and J 4 bases, with 8 bases left between them. The CDR3 runs to 13 residues. Per germline, CDR1 SGHVS and CDR2 FQNEAQ. Clinicians diagnosed using symptoms, serum thyroxine, TRAb, thyroid ultrasound and orbital computed tomography. TCR beta CDR3 amplification used RNA transcripts. First-round RT-PCR employed HTBI primers, with a second-round multiplex PCR after it. TCRdb re-derived calls from the multiplex PCR reads in MiXCR, one entry per CDR3 protein. Of 500,000 to 700,000 distinct CDR3 sequences in the sample, roughly 39% were seen once. The source is an adult man with Graves' hyperthyroidism. The rearrangement uses TRBV7-8 and TRBJ1-6; D unclear. Input material: peripheral blood or thyroid tissue (not recorded which). This CDR3 is CASNPRYNSPLHF. The CDR3 DNA is TGTGCCAGCAACCCAAGGTATAATTCACCCCTCCACTTT.